This T cell receptor (beta chain) derives from a study of T cell clones after liver transplantation (dated by TCRdb to the late 2010s). In terms of the full investigation: The samples were obtained from ITN030ST, a randomized trial that attempted immunosuppression withdrawal within 2 years after liver transplantation. Donor-reactive T cell clones were identified by TCRbeta sequencing after a pre-transplant mixed lymphocyte reaction and then tracked in post-transplant blood. Third party-reactive TCRbeta sequences from pre-transplant MLRs were also identified as an antigen-independent comparator for donor-reactive sequences. Three of the eight recipients were HCV-positive; the others were transplanted for non-autoimmune, non-viral indications. Until randomization at 12-24 months post-transplant, subjects were given standard immunosuppression, with no induction therapy. Tolerance was defined as complete withdrawal of immunosuppression for at least one year without a rise in liver enzymes beyond twice the upper limit of normal. Blood samples were collected pre-transplant, then pre-randomization ahead of withdrawal, and finally post-randomization once withdrawal had either been completed or failed. A cohort of 8 liver transplant recipients was studied, of whom 3 were classified as tolerant and 5 as non-tolerant. The paper's findings and limits, for the study overall: Since no allograft tissue specimens were available, donor-reactive T cells may have migrated into the graft instead of being deleted. In most of the 8 subjects, regardless of tolerance or HCV status, circulating donor-reactive CD4 TCRbeta sequences dropped significantly post-transplant. A greater decline was seen for donor-reactive sequences than for third party-reactive sequences, suggesting partial antigen-specific deletion unrelated to withdrawal success. After accounting for repertoire turnover, donor-reactive detection was significantly reduced in 7 of 8 subjects for CD4 and 8 of 8 for CD8. Because of small, heterogeneous patient numbers and non-standardized post-transplant time points, the conclusions were only preliminary. In a couple of subjects, low numbers of available donor cells limited the measurable donor-reactive repertoire.

In the case of this clone: No cognate antigen has been identified for it. The sample holds no much larger clone one base away, and base qualities are not on file.

The germline V and J ends show losses of 3 bases and 7 bases respectively, and no gene match explains 9 bases of the junction. The germline V gene (reference sequence) gives CDR1 as MNHEY and CDR2 as SMNVEV. The CDR3 runs 15 residues from the cysteine to the phenylalanine. Only the CDR3 region is kept as DNA, spanning 45 bases read in frame from base 1. High-throughput TCRbeta CDR3 sequencing of frozen genomic DNA was performed by immunoSEQ, including PCR amplification, mapping, bias correction and internal controls. In the original analysis: Only productive rearrangements were retained, with each unique TCRbeta sequence defined by its CDR3 nucleotide sequence together with its V and J gene. For classification of a sequence as donor-reactive, at least 5-fold expansion in CFSE-low cells relative to unstimulated pre-transplant cells and a frequency of at least 0.01% were required. Per-subject minimum frequency thresholds, based on the lowest-template unstimulated sample, ensured at least 90% detection power. Jensen-Shannon divergence between the top 1000 TCRbeta sequences post-transplant and pre-transplant was used to measure repertoire turnover. Two-sided Fisher's exact tests were used to test for changes in the detection of donor-reactive sequences. TCRdb stores this immuneACCESS table with in-frame sequences only. Part of the clones is absent; in the studies checked, under half of the shortfall reflects unresolved V genes, and no reason is known for the rest. From that table come the V and J calls and clone size; the DNA was used to work out D and trimming. Counted in this sample were about 33,000 clones; about 95% of them appeared once. The ten largest make up about 25% of the sample.

Unstimulated PBMCs, after thawing, were stained for CD3, CD4 and CD8 and then FACS-sorted into CD3+CD4+ and CD3+CD8+ populations. All 8 studied subjects were randomized to withdrawal of immunosuppression. The Qiagen DNeasy Blood and Tissue Kit was used for genomic DNA isolation. The chain links TRBV27 with TRBJ2-7, and TRBD1 matches 10 of the central bases. This sample comprised CD8+ T cells from blood, obtained 12 months after liver transplant. The receptor was isolated from a human patient who received a liver transplant. In patients who had a transplant, some T cells may come from the graft donor. The sequenced DNA: TGTGCCAGCAGTTTTAGGGGACAGGGGATGAGGGAGCAGTACTTC. Its translation reads: CASSFRGQGMREQYF.